A single sample gave rise to the 10 T cell receptor beta chains below, sequenced in a study of blood T cells in healthy people across ages. A second PCR of roughly 6 to 12 cycles used a sample-barcoded 5' primer and a J-beta primer mix. TCRdb fed the 5' RACE reads into MiXCR, producing one record per CDR3 protein. The sample has 1.5 million to 2 million distinct CDR3 sequences, approximately 50% seen once. Specimen: blood. The receptors derive from a woman between 40 and 55 years old in good health.

This clonotype was observed a handful of times. This sequence joins TRBV7-9 and TRBJ2-3, with D perhaps TRBD2 (6 bases). Germline V lookup: CDR1 SEHNR, CDR2 FQNEAQ (reference sequence). V lost 5 bases and J 2 bases, leaving 14 bases between the germline ends. The CDR3 runs to 15 residues. The CDR3 DNA reads as TGTGCCAGCAGCCCCGGGGTAGCGGACACAGATACGCAGTATTTT. Its translation: CASSPGVADTDTQYF.

This clonotype was seen only a few times. The chain carries TRBV7-9 and TRBJ2-3; D not certain. Trimming left V 3 bases short and J 2 bases short, with 9 bases between. The germline gives CDR1 SEHNR, CDR2 FQNEAQ (reference sequence). The CDR3 extends over 14 amino acids. This CDR3 is CASSFVLSTDTQYF. The CDR3 region has the DNA TGTGCCAGCAGCTTCGTGCTTTCCACAGATACGCAGTATTTT.

V is TRBV7-9 and J is TRBJ2-7; D not certain. The ends were cut back, 4 bases at V and 3 bases at J, with 13 bases in the middle. The CDR3 consists of 14 residues. The germline gives CDR1 SEHNR, CDR2 FQNEAQ (reference sequence). The CDR3 loop reads CASSWQDRDYEQYF. CDR3 DNA: TGTGCCAGCAGCTGGCAGGATCGTGACTACGAGCAGTACTTC.

The genes are TRBV4-2 and TRBJ1-6; D is ambiguous. The germline CDR1 and CDR2 sequences are LGHNA and YNFKEQ. Trimming removed 8 bases at V and 7 bases at J, with 21 bases between. The CDR3 consists of 16 residues. This CDR3 is CASSRRESLGNSPLHF. DNA of the CDR3: TGTGCCAGCTCGCGACGAGAATCCCTGGGGAATTCACCCCTCCACTTT.

This clonotype has just a few counts. V usage is TRBV6-2 or TRBV6-3 and J usage is TRBJ2-3; TRBD2 aligns across 9 bases. After removal of 3 bases from V and 5 bases from J, the junction contained 3 bases not matched to a gene. The germline CDR1 and CDR2 sequences are MNHEY and SVGEGT. The CDR3 is 14 amino acids. CDR3 protein: CASSYSGGGDTQYF. As DNA, the CDR3 is TGTGCCAGCAGTTATAGCGGGGGCGGAGATACGCAGTATTTT.

This rearrangement joins TRBV20-1 to TRBJ2-1; D not certain. This CDR3 contains 14 residues. Between the trimmed V and J ends, which lost 3 bases and 5 bases, there was a span of 14 bases. The germline gives CDR1 DFQATT, CDR2 SNEGSKA (reference sequence). CDR3 sequence (DNA): TGCAGTGCTAGGAGTACATGGCTAGACAATGAGCAGTTCTTC. Amino acid sequence: CSARSTWLDNEQFF.

The genes are TRBV28 and TRBJ2-5; the match to TRBD1 covers 8 bases. The J call may be incorrect, as the DNA end agrees better with TRBJ2-4. Germline lookup yields CDR1 MDHEN and CDR2 SYDVKM. The CDR3 consists of 16 residues. The CDR3 loop reads CASSSKTTGAKNIQYF. The CDR3 region has the DNA TGTGCCAGCAGTTCTAAAACGACAGGGGCAAAAAACATTCAGTACTTC.

The V gene is TRBV6-5, the J gene TRBJ1-2; perhaps TRBD1 as D (5 bases). Germline V gives CDR1 MNHEY, CDR2 SVGAGI. There are 15 residues in the CDR3. The V gene lost 5 bases and the J gene lost 3 bases, with 16 bases spanning the gap. This CDR3 is CASSPRDPRYYGYTF. The CDR3 nucleotides are TGTGCCAGCAGTCCGAGGGACCCGCGGTACTATGGCTACACCTTC.

V usage is TRBV11-1 and J usage is TRBJ2-5; D possibly corresponds to TRBD1 (7 bases). Trimming pared 1 base from V and 4 bases from J, leaving 13 bases between. The CDR3 has 15 amino acids. Germline CDR1 reads SGHAT; CDR2 reads FQDESV (reference sequence). The CDR3: CASSLVEGAVETQYF. CDR3 bases: TGTGCCAGCAGCTTAGTGGAGGGGGCTGTAGAGACCCAGTACTTC. The whole variable domain, filled in from reference TRBV11-1 and TRBJ2-5, reads EAEVAQSPRYKITEKSQAVAFWCDPISGHATLYWYRQILGQGPELLVQFQDESVVDDSQLPKDRFSAERLKGVDSTLKIQPAELGDSAMYLCASSLVEGAVETQYFGPGTRLLVL.

The chain uses TRBV7-2 and TRBJ2-7; D is uncertain. The V end lost 5 bases, the J end lost 3 bases, and 17 bases lay between the germline ends. CDR1 is SGHTA and CDR2 is FQGNSA in the germline V gene. The length of the CDR3 is 15 residues. CDR3 residues: CASSPRHGADYEQYF. CDR3 sequence (DNA): TGTGCCAGCAGCCCACGCCACGGTGCTGACTACGAGCAGTACTTC. Full variable domain (remainder filled in from reference TRBV7-2 and TRBJ2-7): GAGVSQSPSNKVTEKGKDVELRCDPISGHTALYWYRQSLGQGLEFLIYFQGNSAPDKSGLPSDRFSAERTGGSVSTLTIQRTQQEDSAVYLCASSPRHGADYEQYFGPGTRLTVT.